This T cell receptor beta chain was obtained from a study of graft-versus-host responses after intestinal transplantation. Across the study: Anti-thymocyte globulin served as induction for all recipients, who then took tacrolimus and steroids for three to four years. Whole-study results and caveats: Within the allografts of patients who had graft-donor T cell macrochimerism, graft-versus-host to host-versus-graft clonal ratios were high. Detection of GvH clones occurred in recipient marrow, and some had their first appearance in ileum or blood.

This table comes from immunoSEQ multiplex PCR, and its TCRdb copy is limited to in-frame clones, with some not included. The sample has around 17,000 clones; over 75% are singletons. A remark on this clone: The target antigen is unknown.

After removal of 2 bases from V and 3 bases from J, the junction contained 3 bases not matched to a gene. This CDR3 has 14 amino acids. Germline-derived CDR1 and CDR2 are SGDLS and YYNGEE. The TCR sequence derives from a human patient who received an intestinal transplant, so some T cells may come from the graft donor. The material was PBMCs, obtained about 110 days after intestinal transplant. The rearrangement uses TRBV9 and TRBJ1-1, with 8 nucleotides matching TRBD1. CDR3 DNA: TGTGCCAGCAGCGTCCAACAGGGGGACACTGAAGCTTTCTTT. It translates to CASSVQQGDTEAFF. The whole variable domain, filled in from reference TRBV9 and TRBJ1-1, reads DSGVTQTPKHLITATGQRVTLRCSPRSGDLSVYWYQQSLDQGLQFLIQYYNGEERAKGNILERFSAQQFPDLHSELNLSSLELGDSALYFCASSVQQGDTEAFFGQGTRLTVV.